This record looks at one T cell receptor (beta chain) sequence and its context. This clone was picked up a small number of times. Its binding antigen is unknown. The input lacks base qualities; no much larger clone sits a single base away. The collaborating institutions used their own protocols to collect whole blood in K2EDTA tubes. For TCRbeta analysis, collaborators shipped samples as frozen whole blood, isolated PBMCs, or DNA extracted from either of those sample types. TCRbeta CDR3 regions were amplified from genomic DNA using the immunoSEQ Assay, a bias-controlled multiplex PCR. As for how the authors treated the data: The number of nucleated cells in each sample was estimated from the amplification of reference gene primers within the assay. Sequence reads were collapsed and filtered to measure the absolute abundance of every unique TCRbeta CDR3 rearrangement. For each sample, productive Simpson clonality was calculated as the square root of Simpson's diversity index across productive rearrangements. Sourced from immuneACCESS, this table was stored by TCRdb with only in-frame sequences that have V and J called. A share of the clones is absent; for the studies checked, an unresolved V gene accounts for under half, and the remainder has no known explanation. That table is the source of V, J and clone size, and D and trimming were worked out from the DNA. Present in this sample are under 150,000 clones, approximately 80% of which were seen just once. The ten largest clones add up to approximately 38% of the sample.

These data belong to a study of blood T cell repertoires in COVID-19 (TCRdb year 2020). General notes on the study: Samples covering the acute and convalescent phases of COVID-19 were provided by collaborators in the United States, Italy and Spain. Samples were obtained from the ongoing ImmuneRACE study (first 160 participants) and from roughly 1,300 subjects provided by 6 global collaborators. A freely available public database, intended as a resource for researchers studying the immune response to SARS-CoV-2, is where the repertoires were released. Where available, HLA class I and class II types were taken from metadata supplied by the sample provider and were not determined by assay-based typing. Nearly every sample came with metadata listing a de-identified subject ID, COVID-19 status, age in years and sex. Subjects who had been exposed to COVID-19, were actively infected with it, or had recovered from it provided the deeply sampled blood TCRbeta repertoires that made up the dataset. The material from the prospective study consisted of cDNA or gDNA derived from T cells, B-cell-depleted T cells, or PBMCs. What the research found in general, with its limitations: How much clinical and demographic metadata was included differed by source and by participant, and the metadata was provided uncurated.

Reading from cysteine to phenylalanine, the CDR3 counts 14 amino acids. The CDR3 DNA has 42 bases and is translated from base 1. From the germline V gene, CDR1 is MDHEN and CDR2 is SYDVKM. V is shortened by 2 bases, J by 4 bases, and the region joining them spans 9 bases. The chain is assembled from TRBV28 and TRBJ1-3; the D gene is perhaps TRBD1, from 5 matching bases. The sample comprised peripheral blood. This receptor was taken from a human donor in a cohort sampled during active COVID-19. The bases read TGTGCCAGCAGTTTACCAGGGCCGGGAAACACCATATATTTT. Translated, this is CASSLPGPGNTIYF.